This T cell receptor beta chain was identified during a study of cytomegalovirus exposure and HLA in healthy donors. In regard to this clone: Its specificity is unknown.

Use of 60 Vbeta and 13 Jbeta primers characterized the PCR. The repertoire was sequenced with immunoSEQ multiplex PCR; TCRdb's copy has only in-frame clones and lacks some. The table lists some 200,000 clones, 60% to 85% of them singletons. Points from the study as a whole: A reported reduction in N-insertions relative to the approximately 600-donor mean was seen in an Asian-associated ancestry cluster in a later analysis. Through in vitro validation, three CMV-associated chains were shown to be specific for CMV antigens.

Trimming shortened V by 3 bases and J by 1 base, and 7 bases separated the two germline ends. This CDR3 comprises 15 residues. Germline V gene sequence: CDR1 MNHEY, CDR2 SVGAGI. Sample: PBMCs. The gene calls are TRBV6-5 and TRBJ2-6; D is uncertain. The sequence was collected from a girl between 5 and 17 years old in good health and CMV-seropositive. This CDR3 reads CASSYSFSGANVLTF. The CDR3 nucleotides are TGTGCCAGCAGTTATTCATTTTCTGGGGCCAACGTCCTGACTTTC.